The 32 T cell receptor beta chains presented below share a single source sample, sequenced in a study of CD4 T cells in relation to SARS-CoV-2 and coronaviruses. Profiling relied on immunoSEQ multiplex PCR, and the TCRdb table lists in-frame clones only, not all of them. The sample has about 59,000 clones; roughly 85% are singletons. CD4+ T cells from unexposed donors were obtained before the COVID-19 pandemic (2011-2018). The sample comprised memory CD4+ T cells from PBMCs. These receptors originate from a human donor in good health.

The CDR3 DNA sequence: TGTGCCAGCAGCCAAGAGGCGGTTTCCGAGCAGTACTTC. It encodes CASSQEAVSEQYF. V usage is TRBV3-1 (or the pseudogene TRBV3-2) and J usage is TRBJ2-7; D call uncertain. V dropped 0 bases and J dropped 6 bases, with 9 bases sitting between them. The germline gives CDR1 LGHDT, CDR2 YNNKEL (reference sequence). This CDR3 is 13 amino acids long.

The chain uses TRBV11-2 and TRBJ1-6; D may be TRBD1 (5 bases). Germline assignment: CDR1 SGHAT and CDR2 FQNNGV. The CDR3 contains 17 residues. Trimming pared 5 bases from V and 9 bases from J, leaving 23 bases between. The CDR3 coding sequence is TGTGCCAGCAGCCGCCGGGAGGGGCCCCTCTTTTTTTCACCCCTCCACTTT. It specifies CASSRREGPLFFSPLHF.

This rearrangement joins TRBV10-2 to TRBJ2-1; D is uncertain. V was cut by 2 bases and J by 4 bases, with 3 bases left in between. The CDR3 totals 12 residues. Germline lookup yields CDR1 WSHSY and CDR2 SAAADI. The CDR3 here is CASSETYNEQFF. The CDR3 DNA reads TGCGCCAGCAGTGAGACGTACAATGAGCAGTTCTTC.

The chain is built from TRBV7-3 and TRBJ2-1; weak D call: TRBD1 (5 bases). The CDR3 extends over 17 amino acids. Trimming stripped 5 bases from V and 1 base from J, with 18 bases between. Germline CDR1 and CDR2: SGHTA and FQGTGA. The CDR3 protein is CASSTRQMMNSYNEQFF. The CDR3 nucleotides are TGTGCCAGCAGCACCCGACAGATGATGAATTCCTACAATGAGCAGTTCTTC.

This clone was counted between two and nine times. The rearrangement joins TRBV10-3 to TRBJ1-1, with D unclear. V was cut by 2 bases and J by 8 bases, with 6 bases left in between. CDR1 is ENHRY, CDR2 SYGVKD, per germline. The CDR3 consists of 11 residues. DNA for the CDR3: TGTGCCATCAGTGAGGAAGGGGAAGCTTTCTTT. This codes for CAISEEGEAFF.

This chain connects TRBV12-3 or TRBV12-4 to TRBJ2-5, with 9 nucleotides matching TRBD1. The CDR3 runs to 13 residues. V lost 10 bases to trimming and J lost 1 base; unmatched junction nucleotides: 4. The CDR3 protein is CATRGQGQETQYF. CDR3 sequence (DNA): TGTGCCACCAGGGGACAGGGCCAAGAGACCCAGTACTTC.

This rearrangement joins TRBV28 to TRBJ2-5; the D gene is possibly TRBD2 (6 bases). The V end was cut by 4 bases, the J end by 4 bases, with 28 bases between. CDR3 length equals 19 residues. Germline CDR1 is MDHEN and CDR2 is SYDVKM. The chain's CDR3 is CASSSSRTLASMYLETQYF. CDR3 nucleotide sequence: TGTGCCAGCAGTTCTTCCCGGACTCTAGCGTCGATGTATTTAGAGACCCAGTACTTC.

The chain uses TRBV19 and TRBJ2-5; 7 bases match TRBD2. CDR1 is LNHDA, CDR2 SQIVND, per germline (reference sequence). The CDR3 runs to 16 residues. Trimming took 1 base from V and 0 from J; bases not matched to a gene: 5. CDR3 bases: TGTGCCAGTAGTATAGCGGGAGGCCCTTACCAAGAGACCCAGTACTTC. Protein: CASSIAGGPYQETQYF.

V usage is TRBV28 and J usage is TRBJ1-6; 11 bases match TRBD1. J was trimmed by 8 bases and V by 6 bases; bases with no gene match: 6. There are 15 residues in the CDR3. The germline V gene encodes CDR1 MDHEN and CDR2 SYDVKM. CDR3 DNA sequence: TGTGCCAGCAGCCTAGGGACAGGGGGTTATTCACCCCTCCACTTT. It codes for CASSLGTGGYSPLHF.

This clone appeared once. This rearrangement joins TRBV9 to TRBJ1-1, with D possibly matching TRBD1 (5 bases). V was trimmed by 1 base and J by 4 bases, leaving 8 bases between them. Germline-derived CDR1 and CDR2 are SGDLS and YYNGEE. The CDR3 loop spans 13 amino acids. The CDR3 bases are TGTGCCAGCAGCGTACGACAGAGCACTGAAGCTTTCTTT. Translation gives CASSVRQSTEAFF.

The chain recombines TRBV5-4 with TRBJ2-1, with D perhaps matching TRBD1 (5 bases). The CDR3 is 12 residues long. Between the trimmed V and J ends, which lost 4 bases and 10 bases, there was a span of 12 bases. Germline CDR1 SGHNT, CDR2 YYREEE (reference sequence). The CDR3 DNA sequence: TGTGCCAGCAGCCCAACTAACAGGGAGCAGTTCTTC. Residues: CASSPTNREQFF.

The CDR3 region is CASSLVGQGSRGNQPQHF. The DNA of the CDR3 is TGTGCCAGCAGCTTAGTGGGACAGGGGAGTAGGGGCAATCAGCCCCAGCATTTT. V gene TRBV7-2 combines with J gene TRBJ1-5; TRBD1 aligns across 10 bases. CDR3 size: 18 residues. The germline CDR1 and CDR2 sequences are SGHTA and FQGNSA. V was clipped by 1 base and J by 2 bases; unmatched bases: 8.

The gene calls are TRBV7-9 and TRBJ2-2, with TRBD2 matching 11 bases. The CDR3 has 18 amino acids. Trimming took 5 bases from V and 8 from J; bases not matched to a gene: 16. Germline-derived CDR1 and CDR2 are SEHNR and FQNEAQ (reference sequence). CDR3 sequence: CASSRSGGTSGNWGELFF. The CDR3 region has the DNA TGTGCCAGCAGCCGTTCTGGGGGGACTAGCGGAAACTGGGGGGAGCTGTTTTTT.

The V gene is TRBV3-1 (or the pseudogene TRBV3-2), the J gene TRBJ2-3; no definite D call. The V and J ends lost 0 bases and 7 bases respectively, with 5 bases between them. CDR3 length: 12 residues. From germline, CDR1 is LGHDT and CDR2 YNNKEL (reference sequence). CDR3 region: CASSQDVYTQYF. The CDR3 nucleotides are TGTGCCAGCAGCCAAGATGTATATACGCAGTATTTT.

This sequence joins TRBV4-2 and TRBJ2-7; D is undetermined. The CDR3 loop spans 13 amino acids. Trimming took 1 base from V and 0 from J, leaving 4 bases between them. The germline V gene has CDR1 LGHNA and CDR2 YNFKEQ. CDR3 sequence (DNA): TGTGCCAGCAGCCAAGCTGCCTCCTACGAGCAGTACTTC. Translated: CASSQAASYEQYF.

The V call is TRBV25-1, the J call TRBJ2-3, with D perhaps being TRBD1 or TRBD2 (7 bases each). Germline V gene sequence: CDR1 MGHDK, CDR2 SYGVNS. The ends were cut back, 4 bases at V and 4 bases at J, with 18 bases in the middle. The CDR3 consists of 16 residues. This CDR3 reads CASSAGGGGRADTQYF. CDR3 DNA: TGTGCCAGCAGTGCCGGGGGAGGGGGCCGTGCAGATACGCAGTATTTT.

The V call is TRBV6-5, the J call TRBJ2-7; D is perhaps TRBD2 (6 bases). The germline V gene encodes CDR1 MNHEY and CDR2 SVGAGI. The CDR3 loop spans 13 amino acids. V was shortened by 8 bases and J by 4 bases, with 15 bases between the two germline ends. CDR3 sequence (DNA): TGTGCCAGCGGGGCGGGCGGGATTTACGAGCAGTACTTC. Protein product: CASGAGGIYEQYF.

V is TRBV6-6 and J is TRBJ2-5, with TRBD2 matching over 10 bases. CDR1 and CDR2 (germline): MNHNY, SVGAGI (reference sequence). This CDR3 is built from 13 residues. Trimming at V came to 7 bases and at J to 7 bases, leaving 6 bases not matched to a gene. The CDR3 is CASNLAGERTQYF. CDR3 coding DNA: TGTGCCAGCAATCTAGCGGGAGAGAGGACCCAGTACTTC.

This chain uses TRBV28 with TRBJ2-5, with 7 nucleotides matching TRBD2. Trimming at V came to 2 bases and at J to 4 bases, leaving 7 bases not matched to a gene. Germline V gives CDR1 MDHEN, CDR2 SYDVKM. The CDR3 runs 15 residues. CDR3 DNA sequence: TGTGCCAGCAGTTTAAGGGAGGGGCCGGGAGAGACCCAGTACTTC. Translating gives CASSLREGPGETQYF. Full variable domain (rest looked up from reference TRBV28 and TRBJ2-5): DVKVTQSSRYLVKRTGEKVFLECVQDMDHENMFWYRQDPGLGLRLIYFSYDVKMKEKGDIPEGYSVSREKKERFSLILESASTNQTSMYLCASSLREGPGETQYFGPGTRLLVL.

This clone was seen a single time. The gene calls are TRBV28 and TRBJ1-5; D remains ambiguous. This CDR3 has 16 residues. Trimming cost V 4 bases and J 3 bases, with 16 bases left between them. Looked up from germline, CDR1 is MDHEN and CDR2 is SYDVKM. For the CDR3, the DNA is TGTGCCAGCAGTTCCCCCCTCGGCAACCTCAATCAGCCCCAGCATTTT. Translating gives CASSSPLGNLNQPQHF. Looking up the rest from reference TRBV28 and TRBJ1-5 gives the full variable domain: DVKVTQSSRYLVKRTGEKVFLECVQDMDHENMFWYRQDPGLGLRLIYFSYDVKMKEKGDIPEGYSVSREKKERFSLILESASTNQTSMYLCASSSPLGNLNQPQHFGDGTRLSIL.

J is TRBJ2-7 and V is TRBV7-2; maybe TRBD2 (6 bases). With 2 bases removed from V and 6 bases from J, the gap between germline ends came to 8 bases. Germline V gives CDR1 SGHTA, CDR2 FQGNSA. This CDR3 spans 12 amino acids. The CDR3: CASSLYGGEQYF. In DNA, the CDR3 is TGTGCCAGCAGCTTATACGGGGGCGAGCAGTACTTC.

This chain links TRBV5-1 with TRBJ2-6; TRBD1 aligns across 8 bases. V dropped 4 bases and J dropped 1; count of bases not matched to a gene: 10. CDR3 length equals 18 residues. Germline CDR1 is SGHRS and CDR2 is YFSETQ. The CDR3 region has the DNA TGCGCCAGCAGCCTTGGCACAGGGGGTAGATCTGGGGCCAACGTCCTGACTTTC. This codes for CASSLGTGGRSGANVLTF.

V and J are TRBV28 and TRBJ2-3; 14 positions match TRBD2. V was pared by 4 bases and J by 6 bases, with 6 bases of the junction left unmatched. This CDR3 spans 16 amino acids. Germline lookup yields CDR1 MDHEN and CDR2 SYDVKM. CDR3 nucleotides: TGTGCCAGCAGTTCTCCGGGACTAGCGGGAGCCGATACGCAGTATTTT. It is translated as CASSSPGLAGADTQYF. The whole variable domain, filled in from reference TRBV28 and TRBJ2-3, reads DVKVTQSSRYLVKRTGEKVFLECVQDMDHENMFWYRQDPGLGLRLIYFSYDVKMKEKGDIPEGYSVSREKKERFSLILESASTNQTSMYLCASSSPGLAGADTQYFGPGTRLTVL.

The gene calls are TRBV28 and TRBJ2-6; D is unclear. CDR1 MDHEN and CDR2 SYDVKM come from the germline V gene. V was cut by 8 bases and J by 0 bases, with 5 bases left in between. CDR3 size: 13 residues. The CDR3 DNA sequence: TGTGCCAGCCAGTACTCTGGGGCCAACGTCCTGACTTTC. It codes for CASQYSGANVLTF. Filled out from reference TRBV28 and TRBJ2-6, the complete variable domain reads DVKVTQSSRYLVKRTGEKVFLECVQDMDHENMFWYRQDPGLGLRLIYFSYDVKMKEKGDIPEGYSVSREKKERFSLILESASTNQTSMYLCASQYSGANVLTFGAGSRLTVL.

The genes are TRBV12-3 or TRBV12-4 and TRBJ2-7; D unresolved. This CDR3 is built from 12 residues. V dropped 1 base and J dropped 4 bases, with 5 bases sitting between them. CDR3 region: CASSLDHYEQYF. Here the CDR3 DNA reads TGTGCCAGCAGTTTAGACCATTACGAGCAGTACTTC.

This CDR3 reads CASSSGPSEETQYF. The CDR3 nucleotides are TGTGCCAGCAGTTCCGGGCCCTCGGAAGAGACCCAGTACTTC. V usage is TRBV11-3 and J usage is TRBJ2-5; D call uncertain. The ends were cut back, 6 bases at V and 3 bases at J, with 14 bases in the middle. CDR3 length: 14 amino acids. CDR1 SGHNT and CDR2 YENEEA come from the germline V gene.

The rearrangement joins TRBV28 to TRBJ2-7, with D tentatively TRBD1 or TRBD2 (5 bases each). Trimming cost V 10 bases and J 3 bases, with 13 bases left between them. Germline CDR1 and CDR2: MDHEN and SYDVKM. The CDR3 loop spans 12 amino acids. The CDR3 DNA is TGTGCCACGGGGACGGGGCTCTACGAGCAGTACTTC. This encodes CATGTGLYEQYF.

The chain combines TRBV9 with TRBJ2-3; 9 bases align to TRBD1. The CDR3 length is 15 residues. Germline V gene sequence: CDR1 SGDLS, CDR2 YYNGEE. V lost 4 bases, J lost 1 base, and 4 bases stayed unmatched. The CDR3 nucleotides read TGTGCCAGCAGCTCACGGACAGGGGGCACAGATACGCAGTATTTT. Translation: CASSSRTGGTDTQYF.

This clone was found once. The rearrangement links TRBV6-5 to TRBJ1-1; D gene ambiguous. V was cut by 10 bases and J by 0 bases, with 12 bases left in between. CDR3 length equals 13 residues. Germline assignment: CDR1 MNHEY and CDR2 SVGAGI. The CDR3 DNA sequence: TGTGCCATCGGGCGGGGAATGAACACTGAAGCTTTCTTT. Its translation: CAIGRGMNTEAFF.

This chain links TRBV28 with TRBJ2-5; 11 positions agree with TRBD1. CDR1 and CDR2 from the germline V gene are MDHEN and SYDVKM. CDR3 length: 15 amino acids. V shed 3 bases and J 4 bases; nucleotides not matched to a gene: 4. CDR3 nucleotides: TGTGCCAGCAGTTTCTCCGGGACAGGGGGAGAGACCCAGTACTTC. Its translation: CASSFSGTGGETQYF.

This sequence joins TRBV3-1 (or the pseudogene TRBV3-2) and TRBJ1-5; 10 bases are shared with TRBD1. Germline-derived CDR1 and CDR2 are LGHDT and YNNKEL (reference sequence). The CDR3 sequence is 15 residues long. V lost 3 bases, J lost 2 bases, and 1 base stayed unmatched. In DNA form, the CDR3 reads TGTGCCAGCAGCCATGGGACAGGGGGCAATCAGCCCCAGCATTTT. It codes for CASSHGTGGNQPQHF.

The gene calls are TRBV10-2 and TRBJ1-1; D not certain. V shed 6 bases and J shed 6 bases, with 17 bases lying between them. Germline values: CDR1 WSHSY, CDR2 SAAADI. This CDR3 contains 14 residues. Here the CDR3 DNA reads TGCGCCAGCAGGGTAGACTCAGATAGGGCTGAAGCTTTCTTT. This sequence encodes CASRVDSDRAEAFF.